The rows below give T cell receptor beta chains drawn from one sample of a study of blood T cells in healthy people across ages. TCRdb re-called the 5' RACE reads with MiXCR, one entry per CDR3 protein. In the table there are over a million distinct CDR3 sequences, less than 50% of which are singletons. The sequencing input was blood. The receptors stem from a woman aged 55-69 years in good health. Each CDR3 is given with its conserved first and last residue. D genes are given only for firm matches. Rows give clone size only sometimes, using once, few, many, or a class for an expanded clone.

V gene	clone size	J gene	D gene	CDR3 DNA	CDR3 protein
TRBV5-1	-	TRBJ2-2	TRBD2	TGCGCCAGCAGGATAGCGGGAGCTACTACCGGGGAGCTGTTTTTT	CASRIAGATTGELFF
TRBV5-6	-	TRBJ2-2	-	TGTGCCAGCAGCTTTACTAAGAGAGGCACCGGGGAGCTGTTTTTT	CASSFTKRGTGELFF
TRBV2	-	TRBJ2-7	TRBD2	TGTGCCAGCAGCTCTCCCGGGGGGGCTCGCGAGCAGTACTTC	CASSSPGGAREQYF
TRBV15	few	TRBJ2-5	-	TGTGCCACCAGCAGAGATAATTGGGGTCAAGAGACCCAGTACTTC	CATSRDNWGQETQYF
TRBV9	few	TRBJ1-4	-	TGTGCCAGCAGCGTAGGAGTTGGTGAAAAACTGTTTTTT	CASSVGVGEKLFF
TRBV2	-	TRBJ2-5	-	TGTGCCAGCAGTGGTGGGGGCTGGCAAGAGACCCAGTACTTC	CASSGGGWQETQYF
TRBV14	-	TRBJ2-7	TRBD2	TGTGCCAGCAGCGCGGGACTAACGAACTACGAGCAGTACTTC	CASSAGLTNYEQYF
TRBV15	-	TRBJ2-7	-	TGTGCCACCAGCAGCGATGGGTACTACGAGCAGTACTTC	CATSSDGYYEQYF
TRBV15	-	TRBJ2-3	-	TGTGCCACCAGCAGAGATTTCGCTGGAGATACGCAGTATTTT	CATSRDFAGDTQYF
TRBV28	-	TRBJ2-7	-	TGTGCCAGCAGTTTTCTTGGCAATTCCTACGAGCAGTACTTC	CASSFLGNSYEQYF
TRBV29-1	few	TRBJ2-7	-	TGCAGCGTTGAAGATCTCGGGTACGGGCAGTACTTC	CSVEDLGYGQYF
TRBV18	-	TRBJ2-5	-	TGTGCCAGCTCACCACTTCGGGCGGGTCAAGAGACCCAGTACTTC	CASSPLRAGQETQYF
TRBV5-5	-	TRBJ2-2	-	TGTGCCAGCAGCTTGGAGTTTACCGGGGAGCTGTTTTTT	CASSLEFTGELFF
TRBV7-3	-	TRBJ2-3	TRBD1	TGTGCCAGCGCAGGGGGACGTACTGCGGATACGCAGTATTTT	CASAGGRTADTQYF
TRBV10-3	-	TRBJ1-2	-	TGTGCCATCAAGCCAAAAACAGGAGATTATGGCTACACCTTC	CAIKPKTGDYGYTF
TRBV20-1	-	TRBJ2-1	-	TGCAGTCCCTACCACGCAGGGATTCCTTTTGAGCAGTTCTTC	CSPYHAGIPFEQFF
TRBV6-6	-	TRBJ2-7	TRBD1	TGTGCCAGCAGCCAGCTCGGACAGGTTGGGAGTTACGAGCAGTACTTC	CASSQLGQVGSYEQYF
TRBV25-1	-	TRBJ2-5	-	TGTGCCAGCCCAAAGCTAACCCCCCGGCACCAAGAGACCCAGTACTTC	CASPKLTPRHQETQYF
TRBV9	few	TRBJ2-6	TRBD2	TGTGCCAGCAGCGTAGGCACCGGGACTAGCCGCTCTGGGGCCAACGTCCTGACTTTC	CASSVGTGTSRSGANVLTF
TRBV5-6	-	TRBJ2-7	-	TGTGCTGGCAGGGGAGCAGGGTTTCAGCTCGAGCAGTACTTC	CAGRGAGFQLEQYF
TRBV18	-	TRBJ2-5	-	TGTGCCAGCTCACCACCGATGGGCGGTAATGAGCAGTACTTC	CASSPPMGGNEQYF
TRBV27	few	TRBJ2-7	-	TGTGCCAGCAGTTTATCGCCTACCATTGGCGTGAAAGTCTACGAGCAGTACTTC	CASSLSPTIGVKVYEQYF
TRBV4-2	once	TRBJ2-2	-	TGTGCCAGCAGCCACTCACTAGAAACCGGGGAGCTGTTTTTT	CASSHSLETGELFF
TRBV10-3	-	TRBJ2-3	-	TGTGCCATAGGAGTGGGCACCGATACGCGGTATTTT	CAIGVGTDTRYF
TRBV5-1	few	TRBJ2-7	-	TGCGCCAGCAGCTTGGAGGGATTGGTCTACGAGCAGTACTTC	CASSLEGLVYEQYF
TRBV7-2	-	TRBJ2-7	TRBD2	TGTGCCAGCACACCATACGGGACTAGCGGATACAATGAGCAGTACTTC	CASTPYGTSGYNEQYF
TRBV7-9	-	TRBJ1-6	-	TGTGCCAGCAGCTTATCCCCAGGGGTTGATTCACCCCTCCACTTT	CASSLSPGVDSPLHF
TRBV2	few	TRBJ2-3	-	TGTGCCAGCATCCTAGGAGGGGCGGAAATAACTATTTACACAGATACGCAGTATTTT	CASILGGAEITIYTDTQYF
TRBV20-1	few	TRBJ2-5	-	TGCAGTGCTAGAGTTGTAGGAGCGGAGACCCAGTACTTC	CSARVVGAETQYF
TRBV9	-	TRBJ1-2	-	TGTGCCAGCAGCCTAACGAGGGGCGCGACCGGCTACACCTTC	CASSLTRGATGYTF
TRBV7-9	-	TRBJ2-3	-	TGTGCCAGCAGCTTAGTTTCAGGGATGCAGGATACGCAGTATTTT	CASSLVSGMQDTQYF
TRBV20-1	-	TRBJ2-1	TRBD2	TGCAGTGCCCGTAGCGGGGCGAGCTCCTACAATGAGCAGTTCTTC	CSARSGASSYNEQFF
TRBV7-3	-	TRBJ1-1	-	TGTGCCAGCAGCTTCCAGGGAGGTAGTGAAGCTTTCTTT	CASSFQGGSEAFF
TRBV11-2	-	TRBJ2-7	TRBD2	TGTGCCAGCAGCTTAGATAGACGAGCGGGGACCTACGAGCAGTACTTC	CASSLDRRAGTYEQYF
TRBV7-8	-	TRBJ2-7	TRBD1	TGTGCCAGCAGCTTTTCGGCCGGACAGGGGATCTACGAGCAGTACTTC	CASSFSAGQGIYEQYF
TRBV5-3	-	TRBJ2-5	TRBD2	TGTGCCAGAAGCCCCCAGGGACTAGCTCGAGAGACCCAGTACTTC	CARSPQGLARETQYF
TRBV12-3/TRBV12-4	-	TRBJ2-1	-	TGTGCCAGCAGTAAACAGGAGAGCTCCTACAATGAGCAGTTCTTC	CASSKQESSYNEQFF
TRBV6-1	few	TRBJ2-1	-	TGTGCCAGCAGTAAGCCGACTAGTCTGTACAATGAGCAGTTCTTC	CASSKPTSLYNEQFF
TRBV20-1	-	TRBJ2-1	-	TGCAGTGCTAGAGATCCAGCGGGCGGTGAGCAGTTCTTC	CSARDPAGGEQFF
TRBV20-1	few	TRBJ2-3	TRBD2	TGCAGTGCTAGCGGGACTAGCGGGGGAAACGGAGGAGATACGCAGTATTTT	CSASGTSGGNGGDTQYF
TRBV11-3	-	TRBJ2-1	-	TGTGCCAGCAGCGTAAACCCCAGCGGGTCCTCCTACAATGAGCGGTTCTTC	CASSVNPSGSSYNERFF
TRBV15	many	TRBJ2-1	TRBD2	TGTGCCACCAGTGGGACTACCTACTACAATGAGCAGTTCTTC	CATSGTTYYNEQFF
TRBV6-1	-	TRBJ2-7	TRBD1	TGTGCCAGCAGCCGCAGGGAACAGGGGGAGTCGTACTTC	CASSRREQGESYF
TRBV20-1	few	TRBJ2-5	-	TGCAGTGCTAGAGATCCACAGGGCGAGACCCAGTACTTC	CSARDPQGETQYF
TRBV29-1	many	TRBJ2-5	-	TGCAGCGTTTCGCAGGGGCGAGAGACCCAGTACTTC	CSVSQGRETQYF
TRBV20-1	-	TRBJ2-5	TRBD1	TGCAGTGCTAGAGAAACCGGGACAGCCCATTGGTACTTC	CSARETGTAHWYF
TRBV7-7	-	TRBJ2-5	TRBD1	TGTGCCAGCAGCCCCCAGACAGGGTCTGAGACCCAGTACTTC	CASSPQTGSETQYF
TRBV9	-	TRBJ2-3	-	TGTGCCAGCAGCCCTGATGTCGTTCCACAGGGCACAGATACGCAGTATTTT	CASSPDVVPQGTDTQYF
TRBV27	-	TRBJ2-7	-	TGTGCCAGCAGGAGAGAAGTTGGGACCGGCGAGCAGTACTTC	CASRREVGTGEQYF
TRBV7-8	-	TRBJ2-1	-	TGTGCCAGCAGCTTAGAGGGCAGGGGGGGCGGTGAGCAGTTCTTC	CASSLEGRGGGEQFF
TRBV2	-	TRBJ2-2	TRBD2	TGTACCAGCAGTGAGCGACTAGCGGGAGGTTACACCGGGGAGCTGTTTTTT	CTSSERLAGGYTGELFF
TRBV6-2/TRBV6-3	few	TRBJ2-7	-	TGTGCCAGCAGTTACTCGGCGGGCAGCTCCTACAATGAGCAGTACTTC	CASSYSAGSSYNEQYF
TRBV20-1	-	TRBJ2-1	TRBD1	TGCAGTGCCCGCAGGGGGAACTACAGTGAGCAGTTCTTC	CSARRGNYSEQFF
TRBV28	-	TRBJ2-3	-	TGTGCCAGCACCCAGGTCGGGGCCGACCCGTATTTT	CASTQVGADPYF
TRBV7-8	-	TRBJ2-1	TRBD2	TGTGCCAGCAGCTTAAGTGGGGGGGTTACGTTCAATGAGCAGTTCTTC	CASSLSGGVTFNEQFF
TRBV5-1	many	TRBJ2-1	TRBD2	TGCGCCAGCAGTAACCGGACTAGCGGGAGATACAATGAGCAGTTCTTC	CASSNRTSGRYNEQFF